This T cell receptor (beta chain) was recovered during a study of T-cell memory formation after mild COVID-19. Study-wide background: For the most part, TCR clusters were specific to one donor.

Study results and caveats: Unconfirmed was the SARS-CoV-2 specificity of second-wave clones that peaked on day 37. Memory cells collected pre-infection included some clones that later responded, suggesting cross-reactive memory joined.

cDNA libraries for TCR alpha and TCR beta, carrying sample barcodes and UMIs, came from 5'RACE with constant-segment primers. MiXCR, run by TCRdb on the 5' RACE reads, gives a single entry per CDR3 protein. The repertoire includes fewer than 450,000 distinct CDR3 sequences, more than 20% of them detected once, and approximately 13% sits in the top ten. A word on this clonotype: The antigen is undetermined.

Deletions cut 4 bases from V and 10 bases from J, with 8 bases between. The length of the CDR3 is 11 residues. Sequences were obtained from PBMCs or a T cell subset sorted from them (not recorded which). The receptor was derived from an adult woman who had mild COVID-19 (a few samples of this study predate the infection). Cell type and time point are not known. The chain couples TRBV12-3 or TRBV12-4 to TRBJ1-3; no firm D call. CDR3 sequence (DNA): TGTGCCAGCAGTTGGACGGGTACCATATATTTT. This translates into CASSWTGTIYF.